This TCR beta chain originates from a study of T cells in localized non-small cell lung cancer. Assay used: immunoSEQ multiplex PCR; TCRdb lists only in-frame clones, some missing. The sample records around 34,000 clones, 93% being singletons. Source: peripheral blood, taken before any cancer treatment. The clonotype comes from a female donor of 60 years or more with stage I lung adenocarcinoma.

The chain's CDR3 is CASSVGASGTFTDTQYF. CDR3 nucleotide sequence: TGTGCCAGCAGCGTAGGGGCTAGCGGGACATTCACAGATACGCAGTATTTT. J is TRBJ2-3 and V is TRBV9; 9 bases fit TRBD2. The germline V gene encodes CDR1 SGDLS and CDR2 YYNGEE. This CDR3 spans 17 amino acids. Trimming removed 0 bases from V and 2 bases from J; junction bases left unmatched: 7.